This is a list of T cell receptor beta chains from one sample in a study of identical twins. Via MiXCR, TCRdb re-called the 5' RACE reads, giving one row per CDR3 protein. The sample carries about 530,000 distinct CDR3 sequences, approximately 20% recorded once. These data are also associated with another study on yellow fever vaccine responses in identical twins.

Sequenced: CD4+ T cells sorted from blood. The receptors come from a woman in her late teens or twenties in good health. Both conserved end residues are part of each CDR3. Fields, in order: clone size, D gene, J gene, V gene, CDR3 DNA, CDR3 protein. A D gene is named only where the DNA matches it firmly. Where a row states a size, it is once, few, many or the class of an expanded clone; other rows omit it.

few | . | TRBJ2-2 | TRBV6-5 | TGTGCCAGCAGTTACTCACGGAACACCGGGGAGCTGTTTTTT | CASSYSRNTGELFF
. | TRBD2 | TRBJ2-6 | TRBV6-1 | TGTGCCAGCAGAAGTTCGCTAGCGGGGGGGCTTGGGGCCAACGTCCTGACTTTC | CASRSSLAGGLGANVLTF
few | TRBD1 | TRBJ2-5 | TRBV7-6 | TGTGCCAGCAGCACTTGGGACAGGGGTTTGGAGACCCAGTACTTC | CASSTWDRGLETQYF
few | . | TRBJ2-3 | TRBV20-1 | TGCAGTGCTAGCGCCGACGGAAATGGGTATTTT | CSASADGNGYF
. | TRBD2 | TRBJ2-5 | TRBV24-1 | TGTGCCACCAGTGGCCCTAGCGGGAGGGCCTCTTTCCAAGAGACCCAGTACTTC | CATSGPSGRASFQETQYF
. | . | TRBJ2-2 | TRBV5-6 | TGTGCCAGCAGCTTGGCGGGGGTGTACACCGGGGAGCTGTTTTTT | CASSLAGVYTGELFF
few | TRBD1 | TRBJ2-5 | TRBV27 | TGTGCCAGCAGTAGACAGGGGAAGGGAGAGACCCAGTACTTC | CASSRQGKGETQYF
. | TRBD2 | TRBJ2-3 | TRBV5-1 | TGCGCCAGCAGGAAAGCGGGAGGGACGACAGATACGCAGTATTTT | CASRKAGGTTDTQYF
. | . | TRBJ2-5 | TRBV3-1 | TGTGCCAGCAGCCAAGTGGAGGTGGGGACCCAGTACTTC | CASSQVEVGTQYF
. | TRBD2 | TRBJ2-5 | TRBV5-1 | TGCGCCAGCAGCTTGGGGACTAGCGGGGGGGCCAAAGAGACCCAGTACTTC | CASSLGTSGGAKETQYF
. | . | TRBJ2-3 | TRBV20-1 | TGCAGTGCTAGAGGACTATCGGCAGATACGCAGTATTTT | CSARGLSADTQYF
. | . | TRBJ2-3 | TRBV12-3/TRBV12-4 | TGTGCCAGCAGTTTGGGGCCCACCCCCTCGGATACGCAGTATTTT | CASSLGPTPSDTQYF
. | . | TRBJ1-6 | TRBV4-1 | TGCGCCAGCAGCCAAGATTGGAGCTCCTATAATTCACCCCTCCACTTT | CASSQDWSSYNSPLHF
. | TRBD1 | TRBJ2-2 | TRBV24-1 | TGTGCCACCAGTGATAGGACAGGGATTCACACCGGGGAGCTGTTTTTT | CATSDRTGIHTGELFF
. | . | TRBJ2-1 | TRBV6-1 | TGTGCCAGCGAGGGGTTGGGTGAGCAGTTCTTC | CASEGLGEQFF
few | . | TRBJ2-1 | TRBV5-1 | TGCGCCAGCAGGGGGGCGGGGTACAATGAGCAGTTCTTC | CASRGAGYNEQFF
. | . | TRBJ1-1 | TRBV19 | TGTGCCAGTAGTAAGACGGTGGGGAACACTGAAGCTTTCTTT | CASSKTVGNTEAFF
. | TRBD1 | TRBJ2-3 | TRBV10-3 | TGTGCCATCAGTCCCCCGACAGGGCAAGCAGATACGCAGTATTTT | CAISPPTGQADTQYF
. | . | TRBJ2-5 | TRBV3-1 | TGTGCCAGCAGCCAAGATCTGCCAGGCCAAGAGACCCAGTACTTC | CASSQDLPGQETQYF
. | . | TRBJ1-3 | TRBV6-1 | TGTGCCAGCAATGCGGCAACCTCTGGAAACACCACATATTTT | CASNAATSGNTTYF
. | . | TRBJ2-2 | TRBV5-1 | TGCGCCAGCAGCTTGGATACTTTGGCGAACACCGGGGAGCTGTTTTTT | CASSLDTLANTGELFF
. | TRBD1 | TRBJ2-3 | TRBV2 | TGTGCCAGCAGTGAGACAGGGATGAGCACAGATACGCAGTATTTT | CASSETGMSTDTQYF
. | . | TRBJ2-4 | TRBV20-1 | TGCAGTGCTAGACCCTGGACCGAAATGGCGGCGGGGAGTATGGGCAAAAACATTCAGTACTTC | CSARPWTEMAAGSMGKNIQYF
many | . | TRBJ2-1 | TRBV6-5 | TGTGCCAGCAGTTACCCCCGGGGGGCATACAATGAGCAGTTCTTC | CASSYPRGAYNEQFF
few | TRBD1 | TRBJ2-1 | TRBV12-3/TRBV12-4 | TGTGCCAGCACCACCGGGACAGGTAACAATGAGCAGTTCTTC | CASTTGTGNNEQFF